The rows below give T cell receptor beta chains drawn from one sample of a study of PD-1 blockade in classical Hodgkin lymphoma. Profiling relied on immunoSEQ multiplex PCR, and the TCRdb table lists in-frame clones only, not all of them. The profile shows more than 90,000 clones, roughly 90% of them singletons. Sample: peripheral blood mononuclear cells (PBMCs), taken before the second cycle of nivolumab. The receptor source for this set is a human donor with classical Hodgkin lymphoma. CDR3s include the opening cysteine and the closing phenylalanine or tryptophan. The D gene is left open where the match is weak. The size entry is marked missing in some rows and otherwise reads once, few, many or a size class.

DNA: TGTGCCAGCAGCCTAGGACTAGCGGGGGGAACCGGGGAGCTGTTTTTT
CDR3: CASSLGLAGGTGELFF
D: TRBD2
size: .
V: TRBV11-2
J: TRBJ2-2

DNA: TGTGCCAGCAGCGTTGGACAGGGCGGCGGCACCGGGGAGCTGTTTTTT
CDR3: CASSVGQGGGTGELFF
D: TRBD1
size: .
V: TRBV7-2
J: TRBJ2-2

DNA: TGTGCCAGCAGGCCCGACACCACGGGCTATGGCTACACCTTC
CDR3: CASRPDTTGYGYTF
D: .
size: .
V: TRBV27
J: TRBJ1-2

DNA: TGTGCCAGCAGTTTACCTCTCGTGATCTCGGATCAGCCCCAGCATTTT
CDR3: CASSLPLVISDQPQHF
D: .
size: .
V: TRBV28
J: TRBJ1-5

DNA: TGTGCCTGGAGTGTATTTGGATCCTCGAGCAATCAGCCCCAGCATTTT
CDR3: CAWSVFGSSSNQPQHF
D: .
size: few
V: TRBV30
J: TRBJ1-5

DNA: TGTGCCAGCGAGTCAACGGGGGAGACCCAGTACTTC
CDR3: CASESTGETQYF
D: .
size: .
V: TRBV2
J: TRBJ2-5

DNA: TGTGCCAGCAGCTGGTCGACAGGGGGCCTCTACGAGCAGTACTTC
CDR3: CASSWSTGGLYEQYF
D: TRBD1
size: .
V: TRBV6-1
J: TRBJ2-7

DNA: TGTGCCAGCTCACCAGCCTCCAGTTTTAGCACAGATACGCAGTATTTT
CDR3: CASSPASSFSTDTQYF
D: .
size: .
V: TRBV18
J: TRBJ2-3

DNA: TGCGCCAGCAGTGAGTCGGCTAGAGGGGGCACAGATACGCAGTATTTT
CDR3: CASSESARGGTDTQYF
D: .
size: .
V: TRBV10-1
J: TRBJ2-3

DNA: TGCGCCAGCAGCCAAGGGAGTTCGGTGGGAAAACTGTTTTTT
CDR3: CASSQGSSVGKLFF
D: .
size: .
V: TRBV4-3
J: TRBJ1-4

DNA: TGTGCCAGCAGTTTACTCCAGGGGGGCAATCAGCCCCAGCATTTT
CDR3: CASSLLQGGNQPQHF
D: TRBD1
size: few
V: TRBV27
J: TRBJ1-5

DNA: TGTGCCAGCAGACAAACTAGCGCCGGGGAGCTGTTTTTT
CDR3: CASRQTSAGELFF
D: TRBD2
size: few
V: TRBV6-1
J: TRBJ2-2

DNA: TGTGCCAGCAGTGTCCACAGGGGGCGCGATGAAAAACTGTTTTTT
CDR3: CASSVHRGRDEKLFF
D: TRBD1
size: once
V: TRBV6-1
J: TRBJ1-4

DNA: TGTGCCAGCAGCCACCAAACACCGGGACAGGGGGGCTATGGCTACACCTTC
CDR3: CASSHQTPGQGGYGYTF
D: TRBD1
size: .
V: TRBV4-2
J: TRBJ1-2

DNA: TGTGCCAGCAGCTTAGATGGGGCAGGGGGCGTCTATGGCTACACCTTC
CDR3: CASSLDGAGGVYGYTF
D: TRBD1
size: .
V: TRBV7-2
J: TRBJ1-2

DNA: TGTGCCAGCAGCTTTGACAGTTTGGGTTCTGTCACTGAAGCTTTCTTT
CDR3: CASSFDSLGSVTEAFF
D: .
size: .
V: TRBV5-4
J: TRBJ1-1

DNA: TGCGCCAGCAGCCAGGGGGAGGACATTTTCACTGAAGCTTTCTTT
CDR3: CASSQGEDIFTEAFF
D: .
size: .
V: TRBV4-1
J: TRBJ1-1

DNA: TGTGCCAGTAGCAACCCCGGGACTAGCGGAAGAAATGAGCAGTTCTTC
CDR3: CASSNPGTSGRNEQFF
D: TRBD2
size: .
V: TRBV19
J: TRBJ2-1

DNA: TGTGCCAGTAGTACCCAGACTGAACTAGGTGAAAAACTGTTTTTT
CDR3: CASSTQTELGEKLFF
D: .
size: .
V: TRBV19
J: TRBJ1-4

DNA: TGTGCCATCAGTGCCGGGACAGTCTCCTACGAGCAGTACTTC
CDR3: CAISAGTVSYEQYF
D: TRBD1
size: .
V: TRBV10-3
J: TRBJ2-7

DNA: TGTGCCACCAGCAGAGACGGGACACGCTATGGCTACACCTTC
CDR3: CATSRDGTRYGYTF
D: .
size: .
V: TRBV15
J: TRBJ1-2

DNA: TGTGCCAGTAGTATCCCGGGGAATGAGCAGTTCTTC
CDR3: CASSIPGNEQFF
D: .
size: .
V: TRBV19
J: TRBJ2-1

DNA: TGTGCCAGCAGTTACGCCCCCGGGGGACGGCTGTACTTC
CDR3: CASSYAPGGRLYF
D: .
size: .
V: TRBV6-5
J: TRBJ2-7

DNA: TGTGCCACCAGCAGAAGCTACAATGAGCAGTTCTTC
CDR3: CATSRSYNEQFF
D: .
size: .
V: TRBV15
J: TRBJ2-1

DNA: TGTGCCAGCAGCACAGGGGCTACTAATGAAAAACTGTTTTTT
CDR3: CASSTGATNEKLFF
D: TRBD1
size: .
V: TRBV9
J: TRBJ1-4

DNA: TGTGCCAGCAGCCTAGGACTAGCGGGGGGTGGAGAGACCCAGTACTTC
CDR3: CASSLGLAGGGETQYF
D: TRBD2
size: .
V: TRBV4-2
J: TRBJ2-5

DNA: TGTGCCAGCAGCTTAGTGGTCCCAGGGGGCCGGGAGACCCAGTACTTC
CDR3: CASSLVVPGGRETQYF
D: TRBD1
size: .
V: TRBV7-8
J: TRBJ2-5

DNA: TGTGCCAGCAGCACGGGGGGGTACACCGGGGAGCTGTTTTTT
CDR3: CASSTGGYTGELFF
D: TRBD2
size: .
V: TRBV9
J: TRBJ2-2

DNA: TGTGCCAGCTCACCGCAGGCCTTTCATAGCGGGGGGGACTACGAGCAGTACTTC
CDR3: CASSPQAFHSGGDYEQYF
D: TRBD2
size: .
V: TRBV18
J: TRBJ2-7

DNA: TGTGCCAGCAGCCCCACGGGGCCTAGCACAGATACGCAGTATTTT
CDR3: CASSPTGPSTDTQYF
D: .
size: .
V: TRBV5-8
J: TRBJ2-3

DNA: TGCGCCAGCAGCCATGGCAGAGTTTGGTCAGATACGCAGTATTTT
CDR3: CASSHGRVWSDTQYF
D: .
size: .
V: TRBV4-1
J: TRBJ2-3

DNA: TGTGCCAGCAGTTTGAACGGGGGACACAATGAGCAGTTCTTC
CDR3: CASSLNGGHNEQFF
D: .
size: .
V: TRBV27
J: TRBJ2-1

DNA: TGTGCCACCAGCAGCCTAGTGGGAGAGACCCAGTACTTC
CDR3: CATSSLVGETQYF
D: .
size: .
V: TRBV15
J: TRBJ2-5

DNA: TGTGCCAGCAGCTTAGACGGGGGGCTGGGAGAGACCCAGTACTTC
CDR3: CASSLDGGLGETQYF
D: .
size: .
V: TRBV7-6
J: TRBJ2-5

DNA: TGTGCCTGGAGTGCGGACAGGGGCTATGGCTACACCTTC
CDR3: CAWSADRGYGYTF
D: TRBD1
size: .
V: TRBV30
J: TRBJ1-2

DNA: TGTGCCAGCAGCTTGGAAGCGGGGGCATCAGATACGCAGTATTTT
CDR3: CASSLEAGASDTQYF
D: TRBD2
size: once
V: TRBV5-5
J: TRBJ2-3

DNA: TGTGCCAGTCACGGCCAGTGGAACACTGAAGCTTTCTTT
CDR3: CASHGQWNTEAFF
D: .
size: .
V: TRBV19
J: TRBJ1-1

DNA: TGTGCCAGCAGTGTTGGAGAGGGTTACACTGAAGCTTTCTTT
CDR3: CASSVGEGYTEAFF
D: .
size: .
V: TRBV2
J: TRBJ1-1

DNA: TGTGCCTGGAGTGTCTCCCTGGGGCAGGGTTCAGGAAACACCATATATTTT
CDR3: CAWSVSLGQGSGNTIYF
D: .
size: .
V: TRBV30
J: TRBJ1-3

DNA: TGTGCCAGCTCACCAACAGGGGAAGTCTATGGCTACACCTTC
CDR3: CASSPTGEVYGYTF
D: TRBD1
size: .
V: TRBV18
J: TRBJ1-2

DNA: TGTGCCAGCACGACAGAACTATCTGGAAACACCATATATTTT
CDR3: CASTTELSGNTIYF
D: .
size: .
V: TRBV9
J: TRBJ1-3

DNA: TGTGCCAGCCGCCCACAGGGGAGACCGGGACGGCAGTACTTC
CDR3: CASRPQGRPGRQYF
D: TRBD1
size: .
V: TRBV19
J: TRBJ2-7

DNA: TGTGCCAGCAGCGTATTCCCCCGGCAGGGATCAACTAATGAAAAACTGTTTTTT
CDR3: CASSVFPRQGSTNEKLFF
D: .
size: .
V: TRBV9
J: TRBJ1-4

DNA: TGTGCCAGCAGCATTCTCTCAACTAATGAAAAACTGTTTTTT
CDR3: CASSILSTNEKLFF
D: .
size: .
V: TRBV5-4
J: TRBJ1-4

DNA: TGTGCCAGCAGCGTAGCGGCAGGGCCTGCAACTAATGAAAAACTGTTTTTT
CDR3: CASSVAAGPATNEKLFF
D: .
size: .
V: TRBV9
J: TRBJ1-4

DNA: TGCGCCAGCTCTTTAGGACAGGCGTTCTCCTACGAGCAGTACTTC
CDR3: CASSLGQAFSYEQYF
D: TRBD1
size: .
V: TRBV5-1
J: TRBJ2-7